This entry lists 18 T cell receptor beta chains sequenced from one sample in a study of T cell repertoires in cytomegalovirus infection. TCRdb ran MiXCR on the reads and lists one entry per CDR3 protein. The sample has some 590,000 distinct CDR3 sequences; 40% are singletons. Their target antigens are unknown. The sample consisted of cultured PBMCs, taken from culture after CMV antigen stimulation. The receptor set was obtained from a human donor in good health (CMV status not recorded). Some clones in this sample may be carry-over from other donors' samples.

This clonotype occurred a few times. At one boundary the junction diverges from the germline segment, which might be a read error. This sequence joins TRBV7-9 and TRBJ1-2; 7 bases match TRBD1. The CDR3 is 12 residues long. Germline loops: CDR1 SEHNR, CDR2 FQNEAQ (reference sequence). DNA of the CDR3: TGTGCCTGCAGGGGGAGCGGCTATGGCTACACCTTC. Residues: CACRGSGYGYTF. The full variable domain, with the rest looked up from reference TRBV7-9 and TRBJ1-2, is DTGVSQNPRHKITKRGQNVTFRCDPISEHNRLYWYRQTLGQGPEFLTYFQNEAQLEKSRLLSDRFSAERPKGSFSTLEIQRTEQGDSAMYLCACRGSGYGYTFGSGTRLTVV.

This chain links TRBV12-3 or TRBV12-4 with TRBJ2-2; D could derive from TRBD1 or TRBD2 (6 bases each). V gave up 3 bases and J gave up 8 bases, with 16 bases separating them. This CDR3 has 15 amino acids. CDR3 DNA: TGTGCCAGCAGTTTTGGGGGGCCGGTCATGGGGGAGCTGTTTTTT. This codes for CASSFGGPVMGELFF.

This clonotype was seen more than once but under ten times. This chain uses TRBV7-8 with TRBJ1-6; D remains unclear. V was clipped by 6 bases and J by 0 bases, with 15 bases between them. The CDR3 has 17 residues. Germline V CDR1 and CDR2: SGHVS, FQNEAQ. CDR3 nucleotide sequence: TGTGCCAGCAGGACCGGAAGAGTTAACTCCTATAATTCACCCCTCCACTTT. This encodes CASRTGRVNSYNSPLHF.

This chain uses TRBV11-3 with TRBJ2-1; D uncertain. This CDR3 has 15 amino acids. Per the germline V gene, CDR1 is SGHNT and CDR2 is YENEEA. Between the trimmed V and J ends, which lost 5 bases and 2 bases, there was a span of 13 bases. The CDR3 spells CASSGYSGAYNEQFF. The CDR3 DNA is TGTGCCAGCAGCGGTTACAGTGGGGCCTACAATGAGCAGTTCTTC.

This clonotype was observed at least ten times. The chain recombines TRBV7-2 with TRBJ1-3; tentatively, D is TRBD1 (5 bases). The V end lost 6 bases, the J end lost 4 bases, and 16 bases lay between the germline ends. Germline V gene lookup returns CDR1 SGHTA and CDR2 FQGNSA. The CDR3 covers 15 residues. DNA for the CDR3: TGTGCCAGCAGTTTAACCGGGGGAGCGGGAAACACCATATATTTT. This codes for CASSLTGGAGNTIYF.

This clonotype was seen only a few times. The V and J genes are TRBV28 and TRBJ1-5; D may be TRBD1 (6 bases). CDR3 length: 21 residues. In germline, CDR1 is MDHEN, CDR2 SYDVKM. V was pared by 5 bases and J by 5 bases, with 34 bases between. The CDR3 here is CASSTIKSRRGTPKNYQPQHF. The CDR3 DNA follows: TGTGCCAGCAGTACTATCAAATCGCGGAGGGGGACCCCGAAAAATTATCAGCCCCAGCATTTT.

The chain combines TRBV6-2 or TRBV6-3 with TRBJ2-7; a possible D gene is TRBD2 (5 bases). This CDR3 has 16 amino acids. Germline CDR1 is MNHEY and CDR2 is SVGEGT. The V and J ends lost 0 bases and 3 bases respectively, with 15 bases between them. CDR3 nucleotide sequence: TGTGCCAGCAGTTACTCGAACCAACTCGGACTCTACGAGCAGTACTTC. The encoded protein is CASSYSNQLGLYEQYF.

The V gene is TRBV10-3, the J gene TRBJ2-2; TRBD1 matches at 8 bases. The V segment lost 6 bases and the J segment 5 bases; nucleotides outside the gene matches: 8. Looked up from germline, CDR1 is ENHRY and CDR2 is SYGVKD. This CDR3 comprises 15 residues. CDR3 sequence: CAIRTADRETGELFF. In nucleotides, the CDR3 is TGTGCCATCAGGACTGCGGACAGGGAGACCGGGGAGCTGTTTTTT.

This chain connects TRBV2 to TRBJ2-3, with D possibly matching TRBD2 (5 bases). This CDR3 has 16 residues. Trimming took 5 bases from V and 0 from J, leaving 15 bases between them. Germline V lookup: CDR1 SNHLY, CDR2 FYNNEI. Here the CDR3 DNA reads TGTGCCAGCAGTCGGAAGGCTAGCCTAAGCACAGATACGCAGTATTTT. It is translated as CASSRKASLSTDTQYF. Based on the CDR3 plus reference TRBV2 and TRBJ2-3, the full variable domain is EPEVTQTPSHQVTQMGQEVILRCVPISNHLYFYWYRQILGQKVEFLVSFYNNEISEKSEIFDDQFSVERPDGSNFTLKIRSTKLEDSAMYFCASSRKASLSTDTQYFGPGTRLTVL.

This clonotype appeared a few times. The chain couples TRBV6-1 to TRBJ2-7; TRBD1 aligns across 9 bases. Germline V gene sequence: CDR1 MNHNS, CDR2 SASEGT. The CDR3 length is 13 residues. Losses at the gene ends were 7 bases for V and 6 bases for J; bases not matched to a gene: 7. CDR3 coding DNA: TGTGCCAGCATCCCGGACAGGGGCGGCGAGCAGTACTTC. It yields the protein CASIPDRGGEQYF.

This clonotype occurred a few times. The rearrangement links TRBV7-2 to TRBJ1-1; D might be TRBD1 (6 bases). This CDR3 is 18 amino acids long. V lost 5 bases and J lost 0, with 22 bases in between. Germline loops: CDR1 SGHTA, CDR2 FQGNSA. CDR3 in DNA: TGTGCCAGCAGCCGCGGCTCGCTCGGGGGACAATTGAACACTGAAGCTTTCTTT. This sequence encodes CASSRGSLGGQLNTEAFF.

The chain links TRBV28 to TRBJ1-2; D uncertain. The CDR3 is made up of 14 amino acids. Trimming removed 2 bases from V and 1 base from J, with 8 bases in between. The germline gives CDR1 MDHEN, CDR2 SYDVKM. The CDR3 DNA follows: TGTGCCAGCAGTTTAGGGTTCTTTAACTATGGCTACACCTTC. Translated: CASSLGFFNYGYTF.

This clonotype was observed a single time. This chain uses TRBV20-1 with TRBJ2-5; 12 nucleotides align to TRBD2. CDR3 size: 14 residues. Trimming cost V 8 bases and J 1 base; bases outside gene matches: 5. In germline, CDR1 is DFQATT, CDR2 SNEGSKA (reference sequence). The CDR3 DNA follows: TGCAGTTTTCGACTAGCGGGGGCCCAAGAGACCCAGTACTTC. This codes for CSFRLAGAQETQYF.

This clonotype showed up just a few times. The CDR3 coding sequence is TGTGCCAGCAGCTTCACCGGGGGCTCTGGAAACACCATATATTTT. Translated, it gives CASSFTGGSGNTIYF. The chain carries TRBV7-6 and TRBJ1-3, with D perhaps matching TRBD1 (5 bases). This CDR3 comprises 15 residues. Germline CDR1 is SGHVS and CDR2 is FNYEAQ. Between the trimmed V and J ends, which lost 3 bases and 0 bases, there was a span of 9 bases.

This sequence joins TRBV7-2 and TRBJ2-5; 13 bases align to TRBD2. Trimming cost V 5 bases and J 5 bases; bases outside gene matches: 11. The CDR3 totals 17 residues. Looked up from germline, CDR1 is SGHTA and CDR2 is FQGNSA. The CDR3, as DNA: TGTGCCAGCAGCGGAAGGACTAGCGGGGGATATGGGGAGACCCAGTACTTC. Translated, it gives CASSGRTSGGYGETQYF.

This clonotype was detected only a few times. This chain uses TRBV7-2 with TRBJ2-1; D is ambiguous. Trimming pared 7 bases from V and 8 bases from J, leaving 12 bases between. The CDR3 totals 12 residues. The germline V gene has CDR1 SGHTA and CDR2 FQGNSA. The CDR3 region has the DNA TGTGCCAGCACCAACTTCTTGTATGAGCAGTTCTTC. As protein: CASTNFLYEQFF.

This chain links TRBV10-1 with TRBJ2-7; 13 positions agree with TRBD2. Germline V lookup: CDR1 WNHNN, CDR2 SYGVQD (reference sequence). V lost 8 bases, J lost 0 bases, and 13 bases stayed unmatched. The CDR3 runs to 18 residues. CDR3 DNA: TGCGCCAGCGGACAACTGGGACTAGCGGGACGGAGCTCCTACGAGCAGTACTTC. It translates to CASGQLGLAGRSSYEQYF.

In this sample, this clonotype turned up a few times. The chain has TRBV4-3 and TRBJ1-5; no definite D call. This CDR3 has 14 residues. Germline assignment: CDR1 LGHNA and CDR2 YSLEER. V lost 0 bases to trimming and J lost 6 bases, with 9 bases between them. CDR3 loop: CASSQESGVQPQHF. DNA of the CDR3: TGCGCCAGCAGCCAAGAGTCAGGTGTTCAGCCCCAGCATTTT.